This T cell receptor beta chain was obtained from a study of high-grade serous ovarian cancer treatment subgroups. Study observations and caveats: TCR clonal relatedness correlated positively with neoantigen level. Tumors within one patient showed repertoire similarity of roughly 0.1 to 0.79.

Tumor samples were obtained before definitive surgery or chemotherapy. Germline V gene sequence: CDR1 LNHDA, CDR2 SQIVND (reference sequence). V dropped 10 bases and J dropped 6; count of bases not matched to a gene: 4. The CDR3 length is 11 residues. The protocol was immunoSEQ multiplex PCR, while the TCRdb copy is restricted to in-frame clones and leaves out a portion. The data hold several thousand clones, with less than 80% observed a single time. This clone was counted a few times. Its antigen remains unknown. V gene TRBV19 combines with J gene TRBJ1-2; 8 bases fit TRBD1. The sequencing input was tumor tissue. The TCR comes from a human donor with high-grade serous ovarian cancer. CDR3 DNA: TGTGCCATCCAGGGGGCGGATGGCTACACCTTC. Protein sequence: CAIQGADGYTF.